These 2 T cell receptor beta chains were all obtained from the same sample, sequenced in a study of molecular identifiers for immune sequencing clone quantification. Via MiXCR, TCRdb re-called the PCR reads, giving one row per CDR3 protein. The sample yields approximately 630,000 distinct CDR3 sequences, 25% seen once. The source material was naive CD8+ T cells from blood, with Jurkat cell RNA spiked in. Documented subset: FACS-sorted CD8+CD4-CCR7+CD45RA+ naive T cells. The receptors were sampled from a human donor in good health. Some libraries in this study had Jurkat cell RNA spiked in.

With respect to this clonotype: This may arise from a read error, as a much more abundant clone is one base away. The rearrangement uses TRBV9 and TRBJ2-3, with 7 bases that match TRBD1. The V gene's germline CDR1 is SGDLS and CDR2 YYNGEE. With V trimmed by 3 bases and J by 4 bases, 5 bases remained unmatched. This CDR3 is built from 14 residues. The CDR3 reads CASSERTGADTQYF. For the CDR3, the DNA is TGTGCCAGCAGCGAGAGGACAGGCGCAGATACGCAGTATTTT.

The V and J genes are TRBV6-1 and TRBJ1-2; D is uncertain. V was cut by 7 bases and J by 4 bases, with 13 bases left in between. This CDR3 region has 13 residues. Germline V gene data show CDR1 as MNHNS and CDR2 as SASEGT. CDR3 nucleotides: TGTGCCAGCACAAGGACGGGAATCTATGGCTACACCTTC. Its protein product is CASTRTGIYGYTF.